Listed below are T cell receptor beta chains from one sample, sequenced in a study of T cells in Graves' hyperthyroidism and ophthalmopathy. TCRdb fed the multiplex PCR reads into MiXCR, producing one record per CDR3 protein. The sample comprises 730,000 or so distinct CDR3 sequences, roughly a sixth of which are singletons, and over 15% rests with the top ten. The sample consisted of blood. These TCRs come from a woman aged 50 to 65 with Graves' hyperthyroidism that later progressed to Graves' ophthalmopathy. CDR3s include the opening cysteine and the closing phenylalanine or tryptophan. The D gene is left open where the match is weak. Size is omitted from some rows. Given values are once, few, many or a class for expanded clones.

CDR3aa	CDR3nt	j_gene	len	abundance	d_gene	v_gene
CASSQLAGGPDTQYF	TGTGCCAGCAGCCAGCTAGCGGGGGGGCCAGATACGCAGTATTTT	TRBJ2-3	15	-	TRBD2	TRBV4-2
CASTTGATNEKLFF	TGTGCCAGCACTACAGGGGCAACTAATGAAAAACTGTTTTTT	TRBJ1-4	14	many	TRBD1	TRBV18
CASSDGTGGNEQFF	TGTGCCAGCAGCGACGGGACAGGGGGCAATGAGCAGTTCTTC	TRBJ2-1	14	many	TRBD1	TRBV12-3/TRBV12-4
CASSIVGQAATNEKLFF	TGTGCCAGTAGTATAGTGGGACAGGCTGCAACTAATGAAAAACTGTTTTTT	TRBJ1-4	17	-	TRBD1	TRBV19
CASSSLTGQPLYEQYF	TGTGCCAGCAGTAGCCTCACGGGACAGCCACTCTACGAGCAGTACTTC	TRBJ2-7	16	few	TRBD1	TRBV27
CAIRPGLAYNEQYF	TGTGCCATCAGACCGGGACTAGCCTACAATGAGCAGTACTTC	TRBJ2-7	14	-	TRBD2	TRBV10-3
CASSLSGALRYGYTF	TGTGCCAGCAGTTTATCAGGGGCGCTGCGCTATGGCTACACCTTC	TRBJ1-2	15	many	-	TRBV12-3/TRBV12-4
CASSPTSGAETQYF	TGTGCCAGCAGTCCCACTAGCGGGGCAGAGACCCAGTACTTC	TRBJ2-5	14	many	TRBD2	TRBV12-3/TRBV12-4
CASSDKHNEQFF	TGTGCCAGCAGTGACAAGCACAATGAGCAGTTCTTC	TRBJ2-1	12	many	-	TRBV2
CASSRSPGAGGNTIYF	TGTGCCAGCAGTCGTAGCCCAGGGGCGGGTGGAAACACCATATATTTT	TRBJ1-3	16	many	-	TRBV12-3/TRBV12-4
CASSYSEGAFYGYTF	TGTGCCAGCAGTTACTCTGAGGGGGCGTTCTATGGCTACACCTTC	TRBJ1-2	15	-	TRBD1	TRBV6-6
CASSVGLFGSSYNEQFF	TGTGCCAGCAGTGTAGGACTGTTCGGAAGCTCCTACAATGAGCAGTTCTTC	TRBJ2-1	17	many	-	TRBV12-3/TRBV12-4
CASSITQRSGANVLTF	TGTGCCAGTAGTATAACTCAACGCTCTGGGGCCAACGTCCTGACTTTC	TRBJ2-6	16	few	-	TRBV19
CASSRQISANYGYTF	TGCGCCAGCAGCCGACAGATTTCTGCTAACTATGGCTACACCTTC	TRBJ1-2	15	-	-	TRBV5-1
CASSLFRDTHDGYTF	TGTGCCAGTAGTCTATTCCGGGACACCCATGATGGCTACACCTTC	TRBJ1-2	15	-	-	TRBV19
CASSRTGTYSSYEQYF	TGTGCCAGCAGCAGGACCGGGACATACAGCTCCTACGAGCAGTACTTC	TRBJ2-7	16	-	-	TRBV7-3
CASSQELREPEAFF	TGTGCCAGCAGCCAAGAACTCAGGGAGCCTGAAGCTTTCTTT	TRBJ1-1	14	many	-	TRBV3-1
CSARGIEGPADTQYF	TGCAGTGCTAGAGGCATCGAGGGGCCCGCAGATACGCAGTATTTT	TRBJ2-3	15	many	-	TRBV20-1
CSARGGSGTETQYF	TGCAGTGCTAGAGGGGGTAGCGGGACTGAGACCCAGTACTTC	TRBJ2-5	14	-	TRBD2	TRBV20-1
CASSFGRSSGNTIYF	TGTGCCAGCAGTTTCGGACGGAGCTCTGGAAACACCATATATTTT	TRBJ1-3	15	-	-	TRBV28